These T cell receptor beta chains were read from a single sample in a study of T cells in Graves' hyperthyroidism and ophthalmopathy. Each CDR3 protein gets one entry after TCRdb re-called the multiplex PCR reads with MiXCR. Found here are hundreds of thousands of distinct CDR3 sequences, 45% of them singletons; the top ten hold under 8%. Source material: peripheral blood or thyroid tissue (not recorded which). The receptors derive from an adult man with Graves' disease, either hyperthyroidism or ophthalmopathy (not recorded which). Both conserved end residues are part of each CDR3. Each record gives: CDR3 length, D gene, V gene, clone size, J gene, CDR3 DNA, CDR3 protein. A D gene is named only where the DNA matches it firmly. The size field is filled for only some rows; it gives once, few, many or a size class.

>13|.|TRBV7-2|.|TRBJ1-6
TGTGCCTGGAGCGCCCCCGGGGATTCACCCCTCCACTTT
CAWSAPGDSPLHF
>15|.|TRBV5-1|many|TRBJ2-6
TGCGCCAGCAGCTCGCCCACAGGTGGGGCCAACGTCCTGACTTTC
CASSSPTGGANVLTF
>15|TRBD1|TRBV7-9|many|TRBJ1-2
TGTGCCAGCAGCACGGACAGGCTAGCTAACTATGGCTACACCTTC
CASSTDRLANYGYTF
>14|TRBD1|TRBV7-9|many|TRBJ1-4
TGTGCCAGCAGCCACCGGGACAGGAATGAAAAACTGTTTTTT
CASSHRDRNEKLFF
>16|TRBD1|TRBV11-1|.|TRBJ1-2
TGTGCCAGCAGCTTCCGGGACAGGGGGAATTCGGACGGCTACACCTTC
CASSFRDRGNSDGYTF
>14|TRBD1|TRBV15|.|TRBJ1-5
TGTGCCACCGGAGGGCGACAGGGAGATCAGCCCCAGCATTTT
CATGGRQGDQPQHF
>16|TRBD1|TRBV7-6|.|TRBJ2-2
TGTGCCAGCAGCCCTAGGGACAGGGCTTCCACCGGGGAGCTGTTTTTT
CASSPRDRASTGELFF
>12|.|TRBV12-3/TRBV12-4|few|TRBJ1-6
TGTGCCAGCAGTTCGATCGGTTCACCCCTCCACTTT
CASSSIGSPLHF
>15|TRBD1|TRBV2|.|TRBJ1-2
TGTGCCAGCAGTGAAGTAGGGACAGGGGGATATGGCTACACCTTC
CASSEVGTGGYGYTF
>15|TRBD2|TRBV20-1|.|TRBJ2-3
TGCAGTGCTATTACCGGGACTAGTGGAGGAGATACGCAGTATTTT
CSAITGTSGGDTQYF
>11|.|TRBV20-1|.|TRBJ1-1
TGCAGTCCTCGGGAGAACACTGAAGCTTTCTTT
CSPRENTEAFF
>13|.|TRBV9|many|TRBJ1-2
TGTGCCAGCAGCGTAAAACAGATCTATGGCTACACCTTC
CASSVKQIYGYTF
>14|TRBD1|TRBV20-1|many|TRBJ1-5
TGCAGTGCAGCGTCAGGGGACAGTCATCAGCCCCAGCATTTT
CSAASGDSHQPQHF
>15|.|TRBV7-9|few|TRBJ1-1
TGTGCCAGCAGCTTGGATGGGGGCGCGAGCACTGAAGCTTTCTTT
CASSLDGGASTEAFF
>15|.|TRBV9|.|TRBJ2-7
TGTGCCAGCAGCCAAGTCGGGACGAGTTCTTACGAGCAGTACTTC
CASSQVGTSSYEQYF
>16|.|TRBV7-3|few|TRBJ1-4
TGTGCCAGCAGCTTAGGGTTAGGGGGGCTTAATGAAAAACTGTTTTTT
CASSLGLGGLNEKLFF
>16|TRBD1|TRBV15|once|TRBJ1-2
TGTGCCACCAGCAGAGCCATGGCAGGGGGCAACTATGGCTACACCTTC
CATSRAMAGGNYGYTF
>14|TRBD1|TRBV24-1|once|TRBJ1-3
TGTGCCACCAGTGACACCGGGACAGAAGACACCATATATTTT
CATSDTGTEDTIYF
>16|TRBD1|TRBV5-4|.|TRBJ1-6
TGTGCCAGCAGTTCCTCGGGACAGGGGTATAATTCACCCCTCCACTTT
CASSSSGQGYNSPLHF
>15|.|TRBV2|.|TRBJ1-2
TGTGCCAGCAGTTTGCGGGAAGGGGGTAACTATGGCTACACCTTC
CASSLREGGNYGYTF
>15|TRBD1|TRBV10-3|.|TRBJ1-5
TGTGCCATCAGTGCGGGACAGGGGGTTAATCAGCCCCAGCATTTT
CAISAGQGVNQPQHF
>15|.|TRBV24-1|many|TRBJ2-3
TGTGCCACCAGCGATAGCGGACCTAGCACAGATACGCAGTATTTT
CATSDSGPSTDTQYF
>13|.|TRBV7-2|many|TRBJ2-7
TGTGCCAGCAGCTTACTCGGAGGGTGGGAGCAGTACTTC
CASSLLGGWEQYF
>14|.|TRBV7-2|few|TRBJ1-1
TGTGCCAGCAGCTTTAGGGGGGCAAACACTGAAGCTTTCTTT
CASSFRGANTEAFF
>14|.|TRBV6-6|.|TRBJ1-5
TGTGCCAGCACCCTTGGCGATAGCAATCAGCCCCAGCATTTT
CASTLGDSNQPQHF
>15|TRBD2|TRBV4-1|few|TRBJ2-7
TGCGCCAGCAGCCAAGATCGTGGGACTATAAACGAGCAGTACTTC
CASSQDRGTINEQYF
>13|.|TRBV29-1|many|TRBJ2-6
TGCAGCGTCAACGGCGGAGGGGCCAACGTCCTGACTTTC
CSVNGGGANVLTF
>16|.|TRBV12-3/TRBV12-4|few|TRBJ1-2
TGTGCCAGCAGCCCGTCCGTATTGGGGGGATCCTATGGCTACACCTTC
CASSPSVLGGSYGYTF
>13|.|TRBV6-6|.|TRBJ2-5
TGTGCCAGCACTATAACGCAGGGGGAGACCCAGTACTTC
CASTITQGETQYF
>19|.|TRBV7-4|.|TRBJ1-5
TGCGCCAGCAGCCAAAGAGCGGGAATCGGGGCTCTTAGCAATCAGCCCCAGCATTTT
CASSQRAGIGALSNQPQHF
>14|.|TRBV5-4|.|TRBJ1-4
TGTGCCAGCAGCGTTGAAGATCAAGGGGCAAGGGTGTTTTTT
CASSVEDQGARVFF
>11|.|TRBV20-1|.|TRBJ1-1
TGCAGTGCTAGAGATCGCCCGGGAGCTTTCTTT
CSARDRPGAFF
>16|TRBD1|TRBV28|few|TRBJ2-7
TGTGCCAGCAGTTCCCCTGACAGGGACGTCGTCTACGAGCAGTACTTC
CASSSPDRDVVYEQYF
>14|.|TRBV2|.|TRBJ1-2
TGTGCCAGCAAATCCCAGGGAATGCTCTATGGCTACACCTTC
CASKSQGMLYGYTF
>14|TRBD1|TRBV19|.|TRBJ1-5
TGTGCCAGTAGTATAGACAGGGGGCCTCAGCCCCAGCATTTT
CASSIDRGPQPQHF
>13|TRBD1|TRBV6-5|many|TRBJ2-7
TGTGCCAGCAGTTTTGACAGGGTAGACGAGCAGTACTTC
CASSFDRVDEQYF
>15|TRBD1|TRBV15|many|TRBJ1-6
TGTGCCACCAGCAGTGCGGGACAGGGGGCTTCACCCCTCCACTTT
CATSSAGQGASPLHF
>13|.|TRBV5-1|.|TRBJ1-3
TGCGCCAGCAGCGAAGGACAGTGGAACACCATATATTTT
CASSEGQWNTIYF
>15|.|TRBV7-6|.|TRBJ1-4
TGTGCCAGCAGCCCACTCGACGGACGAAATGAAAAACTGTTTTTT
CASSPLDGRNEKLFF
>15|.|TRBV7-2|.|TRBJ1-2
TGTGCCAGCAGCCTGAACAGGGTTGGGAGCTATGGCTACACCTTC
CASSLNRVGSYGYTF
>16|TRBD1|TRBV29-1|many|TRBJ1-2
TGCAGCGCCTATGGGGTCCGGGACAGAGCTAACTATGGCTACACCTTC
CSAYGVRDRANYGYTF
>15|.|TRBV7-6|few|TRBJ1-4
TGTGCCAGCAGCTTAGCAGGGGGGGCTAATGAAAAACTGTTTTTT
CASSLAGGANEKLFF
>17|TRBD1|TRBV2|.|TRBJ1-3
TGTGCCAGCAGTTTGTCCCGGGACAGGGTTGCTGGAAACACCATATATTTT
CASSLSRDRVAGNTIYF
>13|TRBD1|TRBV15|many|TRBJ2-7
TGTGCCACCAGCGCGCGCAGGGGGTGGGAGCAGTACTTC
CATSARRGWEQYF
>15|TRBD1|TRBV9|few|TRBJ1-1
TGTGCCAGCAGCGTAGCTCCGACAGGGAAAGTTTCCGCTTTCTTT
CASSVAPTGKVSAFF
>15|.|TRBV5-4|.|TRBJ1-1
TGTGCCAGCAGCTTTGGGGACGTAATGAACACTGAAGCTTTCTTT
CASSFGDVMNTEAFF
>16|TRBD2|TRBV7-9|.|TRBJ2-7
TGTGCCAGCAGCCAAGATCACGGGACTAGCATCAACGAGCAGTACTTC
CASSQDHGTSINEQYF
>14|.|TRBV12-3/TRBV12-4|.|TRBJ1-3
TGTGCCAGCAGCATACAGGGTCCTGGAAACACCATATATTTT
CASSIQGPGNTIYF
>16|.|TRBV19|few|TRBJ1-4
TGTGCCAGTAGTCCCAACCGACCCCCGGAGGGAGAAAAACTGTTTTTT
CASSPNRPPEGEKLFF
>14|.|TRBV7-9|many|TRBJ2-5
TGTGCCAGCAGCCCACCGGTGGGGCCGGAGACCCAGTACTTC
CASSPPVGPETQYF
>15|.|TRBV7-9|.|TRBJ1-2
TGTGTCAGCAGCTTAGCGGGTGGAATGAACTATGGCTACACCTTC
CVSSLAGGMNYGYTF
>13|.|TRBV10-2|many|TRBJ1-1
TGCGCCAGCAGTGAGAGGCAGAACACTGAAGCTTTCTTT
CASSERQNTEAFF
>13|.|TRBV20-1|many|TRBJ1-1
TGCAGTGCTCCTGACAGGAGGAACACTGAAGCTTTCTTT
CSAPDRRNTEAFF
>14|TRBD1|TRBV20-1|few|TRBJ1-1
TGCAGTGCTTCGACAGGGGGGGGATCCACTGAAGCTTTCTTT
CSASTGGGSTEAFF
>15|.|TRBV7-2|few|TRBJ1-1
TGTGCCAGCAGTTTGGTCCGGGGCAGGGGCACTGAAGCTTTCTTT
CASSLVRGRGTEAFF
>13|.|TRBV2|.|TRBJ1-5
TGTGCCAGCAGTAAGGGCGAACAAGAGACCCAGCATTTT
CASSKGEQETQHF
>15|.|TRBV10-3|.|TRBJ1-5
TGTGCCATCAGTGAAGTGGGGGCAATAAATGAGCCCCAGCATTTT
CAISEVGAINEPQHF
>18|TRBD2|TRBV2|.|TRBJ2-2
TGTGCCAGCAGCGAGGAGGGACTAGCGGGGGCCGGTGCCGGGGAGCTGTTTTTT
CASSEEGLAGAGAGELFF
>12|.|TRBV7-9|few|TRBJ1-1
TGTGCCAGCAGCTCGACCGGGGGAGAAGCTTTCTTT
CASSSTGGEAFF
>12|TRBD2|TRBV29-1|.|TRBJ2-5
TGCAGCGTGATTAGCGGGAGCGAGACCCAGTACTTC
CSVISGSETQYF